The rows below give T cell receptor beta chains drawn from one sample of a study of blood T cell repertoires in COVID-19. The protocol was immunoSEQ multiplex PCR, while the TCRdb copy is restricted to in-frame clones and leaves out a portion. The table has hundreds of thousands of clones, approximately 86% seen once; the top ten hold 8% to 9%. The sample taken for sequencing was PBMCs or T cells enriched from blood (not recorded which). These receptors all come from a woman under 30 who had recovered from COVID-19. CDR3s include the opening cysteine and the closing phenylalanine or tryptophan. D genes are given only for firm matches.

CDR3 length,D gene,V gene,J gene,CDR3 DNA,CDR3 protein
14,TRBD2,TRBV11-2,TRBJ2-1,TGTGCCAGCAGCCGGGAGGGAGCCTACAATGAGCAGTTCTTC,CASSREGAYNEQFF
15,NA,TRBV7-2,TRBJ1-3,TGTGCCAGCAGCTTCACAGGGCAGGGTGGAAACACCATATATTTT,CASSFTGQGGNTIYF
17,NA,TRBV5-5,TRBJ1-1,TGTGCCAGCAGCCCTACGGGGTTACCCCCGGTAGACACTGAAGCTTTCTTT,CASSPTGLPPVDTEAFF
15,NA,TRBV9,TRBJ2-7,TGTGCCAGCAGCGTAGGATTGAACACCTTGGAGGAGCAGTACTTC,CASSVGLNTLEEQYF
15,TRBD1,TRBV24-1,TRBJ1-2,TGTGCCACCAGTTTCCTTACAGGGGGGATTTATGGCTACACCTTC,CATSFLTGGIYGYTF
15,TRBD1,TRBV29-1,TRBJ1-1,TGCAGCGTCCTGGACAGGGGTGACGGGAACACTGAAGCTTTCTTT,CSVLDRGDGNTEAFF
15,NA,TRBV2,TRBJ1-5,TGTGCCAGCAGTGCGACAGCAAATAGCAATCAGCCCCAGCATTTT,CASSATANSNQPQHF
13,TRBD1,TRBV19,TRBJ1-1,TGTGCCAGTTCCGGACAGGGTGACACTGAAGCTTTCTTT,CASSGQGDTEAFF
16,TRBD1,TRBV4-3,TRBJ1-6,TGCGCCAGCAGCCACGGTCCGACAGGGGAGGGTTCACCCCTCCACTTT,CASSHGPTGEGSPLHF
15,NA,TRBV7-9,TRBJ1-5,TGTGCCAGCAGCAGGGGTCAAGGGGGCAATCAGCCCCAGCATTTT,CASSRGQGGNQPQHF
13,NA,TRBV19,TRBJ2-7,TGTGCCAGTAGTACCCCAGCGCTAGCAGAGCAGTACTTC,CASSTPALAEQYF
14,NA,TRBV7-9,TRBJ1-3,TGTGCCACCGGGCAGGGGAACTCTGGAAACACCATATATTTT,CATGQGNSGNTIYF
11,NA,TRBV30,TRBJ2-1,TGTGCCTGGAGTGTACATCATGAGCAGTTCTTC,CAWSVHHEQFF
14,NA,TRBV7-2,TRBJ1-2,TGTGCCAGCAGCTTACAGGGAGGAGACTATGGCTACACCTTC,CASSLQGGDYGYTF
10,NA,TRBV20-1,TRBJ1-5,TGCAGTGCTAGCAGCGGGCCCCAGCATTTT,CSASSGPQHF
16,NA,TRBV5-1,TRBJ2-7,TGCGCCAGCAGTTTCAGTGGGGGCGGAGGATCCTACGAGCAGTACTTC,CASSFSGGGGSYEQYF
11,NA,TRBV20-1,TRBJ2-7,TGCAGTGCTGCGCGAGACTCCGAGCAGTACTTC,CSAARDSEQYF